This record covers a single T cell receptor (beta chain). Its antigen target is currently unknown. No qualities accompany the bases; no much larger clone lies one base away. Taken from the germline V gene (reference sequence), the CDR1 and CDR2 loops are SEHNR and FQNEAQ. Including the terminal cysteine and phenylalanine, the CDR3 comprises 13 residues. The entry retains the CDR3 DNA only, 39 bases that are in frame from base 1. V drops 4 bases and J drops 3 bases, leaving 9 bases in between. These data are taken from a study of T cell clones after liver transplantation (dated by TCRdb to the late 2010s). Background for the entire study: The samples were obtained from ITN030ST, a randomized trial that attempted immunosuppression withdrawal within 2 years after liver transplantation. The studied cohort comprised 8 liver transplant recipients, 3 classified as tolerant and 5 as non-tolerant. No induction therapy was given to the subjects, and standard immunosuppression was administered until randomization at 12-24 months post-transplant. Of the eight recipients, a few were HCV-positive, while the remaining recipients had been transplanted for non-autoimmune, non-viral indications. After a pre-transplant mixed lymphocyte reaction, TCRbeta sequencing was used to pinpoint donor-reactive T cell clones, which were subsequently tracked in post-transplant blood. Tolerance was defined as complete withdrawal of immunosuppression for at least one year without a rise in liver enzymes beyond twice the upper limit of normal. Blood samples were collected pre-transplant, then pre-randomization ahead of withdrawal, and finally post-randomization once withdrawal had either been completed or failed. As an antigen-independent comparator for the donor-reactive sequences, third party-reactive TCRbeta sequences from pre-transplant MLRs were identified as well. Beyond this particular receptor, the publication reports: Low numbers of available donor cells limited the measurable donor-reactive repertoire in a couple of subjects. A significant post-transplant decrease in circulating donor-reactive CD4 TCRbeta sequences was observed in most of the 8 subjects, irrespective of tolerance or HCV status. Donor-reactive sequences decreased more than third party-reactive sequences, which suggests partial antigen-specific deletion that was not related to withdrawal success. Conclusions were preliminary, limited by small, heterogeneous patient numbers and non-standardized post-transplant time points. When repertoire turnover was accounted for, significantly reduced detection of donor-reactive sequences was found in 7 of 8 subjects for CD4 and in 8 of 8 subjects for CD8. Because allograft tissue specimens were not available, migration of donor-reactive T cells into the graft, rather than deletion, may have occurred.

Thawed unstimulated PBMCs were stained for CD3, CD4 and CD8 and FACS-sorted into CD3+CD4+ and CD3+CD8+ populations. All 8 studied subjects were randomized to immunosuppression withdrawal. Genomic DNA was isolated with the Qiagen DNeasy Blood and Tissue Kit. Using immunoSEQ, frozen genomic DNA was subjected to high-throughput TCRbeta CDR3 sequencing, a process that included PCR amplification, mapping, bias correction and internal controls. Per the original workflow: Productive rearrangements were kept, and unique TCRbeta sequences were defined by CDR3 nucleotide sequence plus V and J gene. Donor-reactive sequences required at least 5-fold expansion in CFSE-low cells versus unstimulated pre-transplant cells and at least 0.01% frequency. Per-subject minimum frequency thresholds, based on the lowest-template unstimulated sample, ensured at least 90% detection power. Repertoire turnover was measured by Jensen-Shannon divergence between the top 1000 TCRbeta sequences post- and pre-transplant. Two-sided Fisher's exact tests were used to test for changes in the detection of donor-reactive sequences. TCRdb took this table from immuneACCESS and kept in-frame rearrangements with V and J called. Such tables lack part of the clones; where checked against another copy, unresolved V genes explain under half of the gap, and the rest is unexplained. D and trimming were read from the DNA, whereas the V and J calls and clone size are those reported in that table. For this sample there are more than 20,000 clones; nearly 80% appear just once. The ten largest clones add up to about a third of the sample.

The V and J genes are TRBV7-9 and TRBJ1-1; D gene: possibly TRBD1, on 6 matching bases. The clonotype comes from a human patient who received a liver transplant. Some T cells may have been brought in with the graft after a transplant. The input for sequencing was CD8+ T cells from blood, taken less than 70 months after liver transplant. The DNA sequence is as follows: TGTGCCAGCAGCTCGGACAGTTACACTGAAGCTTTCTTT. Translated, it reads CASSSDSYTEAFF.